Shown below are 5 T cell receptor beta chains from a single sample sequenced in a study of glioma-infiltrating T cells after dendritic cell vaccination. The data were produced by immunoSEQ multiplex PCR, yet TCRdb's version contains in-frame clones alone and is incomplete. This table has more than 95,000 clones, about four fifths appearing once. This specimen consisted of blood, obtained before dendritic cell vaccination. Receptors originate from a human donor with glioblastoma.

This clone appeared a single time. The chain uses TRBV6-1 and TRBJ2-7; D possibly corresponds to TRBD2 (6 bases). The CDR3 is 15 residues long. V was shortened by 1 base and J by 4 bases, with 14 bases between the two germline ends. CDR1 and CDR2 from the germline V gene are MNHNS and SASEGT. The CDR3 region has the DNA TGTGCCAGCAGTGAAGATAGCGGACCTTGGTACGAGCAGTACTTC. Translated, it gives CASSEDSGPWYEQYF.

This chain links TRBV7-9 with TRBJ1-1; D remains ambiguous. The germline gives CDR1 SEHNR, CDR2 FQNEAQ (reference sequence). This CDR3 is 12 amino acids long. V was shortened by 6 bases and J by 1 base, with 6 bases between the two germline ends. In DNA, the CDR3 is TGTGCCAGCAGACAACAGAACACTGAAGCTTTCTTT. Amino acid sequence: CASRQQNTEAFF. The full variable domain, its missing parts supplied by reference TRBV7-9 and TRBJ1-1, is DTGVSQNPRHKITKRGQNVTFRCDPISEHNRLYWYRQTLGQGPEFLTYFQNEAQLEKSRLLSDRFSAERPKGSFSTLEIQRTEQGDSAMYLCASRQQNTEAFFGQGTRLTVV.

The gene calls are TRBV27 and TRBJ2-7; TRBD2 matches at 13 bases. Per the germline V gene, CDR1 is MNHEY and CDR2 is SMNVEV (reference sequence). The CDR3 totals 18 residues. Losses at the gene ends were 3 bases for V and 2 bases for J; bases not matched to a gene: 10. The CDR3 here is CASSLGRLAGGLTYEQYF. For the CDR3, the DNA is TGTGCCAGCAGTTTGGGTCGACTAGCGGGGGGCCTCACCTACGAGCAGTACTTC.

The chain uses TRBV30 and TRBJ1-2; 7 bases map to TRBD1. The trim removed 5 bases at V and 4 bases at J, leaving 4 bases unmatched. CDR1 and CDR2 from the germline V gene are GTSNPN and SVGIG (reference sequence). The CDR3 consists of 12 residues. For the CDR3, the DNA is TGTGCCTGGGTACAGGGGAGCTATGGCTACACCTTC. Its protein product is CAWVQGSYGYTF.

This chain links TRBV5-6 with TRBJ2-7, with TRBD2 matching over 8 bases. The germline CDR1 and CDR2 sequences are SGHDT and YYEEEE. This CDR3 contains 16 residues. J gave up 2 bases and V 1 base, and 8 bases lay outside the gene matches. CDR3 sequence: CASSLSYSGKPYEQYF. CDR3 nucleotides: TGTGCCAGCAGCTTGTCGTATAGCGGGAAACCCTACGAGCAGTACTTC.